A single sample gave rise to the 15 T cell receptor beta chains below, sequenced in a study of post-analysis software for immune sequencing data. The authors incorporated unique molecular identifiers into the TCR beta cDNA libraries. Via MiXCR, TCRdb re-called the PCR reads, giving one row per CDR3 protein. This table has about half a million distinct CDR3 sequences, around 40% appearing once. What these receptors recognize is not known. General study points: With TRBV5-6, TRBV5-1 and TRBV20-1 included, about five TRBV segments were more frequent in patients than in controls.

The sequenced material came from blood. These receptors all stem from a girl aged 10-17 years with multiple sclerosis.

The CDR3 DNA follows: TGTGCCAGCAGTGACGAAACTAACTATGGCTACACCTTC. Its translation: CASSDETNYGYTF. The chain has TRBV2 and TRBJ1-2; D gene unclear. V was cut by 3 bases and J by 0 bases, with 5 bases left in between. Germline values: CDR1 SNHLY, CDR2 FYNNEI. The CDR3 runs 13 residues. The full variable domain, with the rest looked up from reference TRBV2 and TRBJ1-2, is EPEVTQTPSHQVTQMGQEVILRCVPISNHLYFYWYRQILGQKVEFLVSFYNNEISEKSEIFDDQFSVERPDGSNFTLKIRSTKLEDSAMYFCASSDETNYGYTFGSGTRLTVV.

V gene TRBV7-2 combines with J gene TRBJ1-3; tentative D call: TRBD1 (6 bases). Deletions cut 4 bases from V and 4 bases from J, with 11 bases between. The germline CDR1 and CDR2 sequences are SGHTA and FQGNSA. The CDR3 loop spans 14 amino acids. The CDR3 region has the DNA TGTGCCAGCAGCTCACAGGGTTACGGAAACACCATATATTTT. Translated: CASSSQGYGNTIYF.

As to this clonotype: Germline is not matched at one junction end, which may reflect a read error. The chain joins TRBV29-1 to TRBJ2-6; D may match TRBD1 or TRBD2 (5 bases each). This CDR3 region has 15 residues. Germline CDR1 is SQVTM and CDR2 is ANQGSEA. The CDR3 is CSVELRGPRGNVPTF. CDR3 in DNA: TGCAGCGTTGAACTCCGAGGGCCGAGGGGCAACGTCCCGACTTTC.

This chain links TRBV6-5 with TRBJ2-7; TRBD2 aligns across 8 bases. Germline V gives CDR1 MNHEY, CDR2 SVGAGI. The V and J ends lost 4 bases and 0 bases, in that order; junction bases with no gene match: 5. This CDR3 has 15 amino acids. In nucleotides, the CDR3 is TGTGCCAGCAGTTCCCGAGCGGGAGACTCCTACGAGCAGTACTTC. Protein product: CASSSRAGDSYEQYF.

The J gene is TRBJ2-3, the V gene TRBV5-1; 8 nucleotides align to TRBD2. Germline CDR1 SGHRS, CDR2 YFSETQ. The trim removed 0 bases at V and 5 bases at J, leaving 8 bases unmatched. The CDR3 consists of 16 residues. The CDR3 DNA follows: TGCGCCAGCAGCTTGGGAGGAGCGGGAGTGAGAGATACGCAGTATTTT. Translation: CASSLGGAGVRDTQYF.

This clonotype was picked up a small number of times. This sequence joins TRBV20-1 and TRBJ2-1, with D possibly called TRBD1 or TRBD2 (5 bases each). This CDR3 has 15 amino acids. The germline V gene has CDR1 DFQATT and CDR2 SNEGSKA (reference sequence). Trimming took off 2 bases at V and 1 base at J, with 12 bases between the two ends. The CDR3 DNA follows: TGCAGTGCTAGAAGAGGGACGGGGTCCTACAATGAGCAGTTCTTC. It yields the protein CSARRGTGSYNEQFF.

V is TRBV11-2 and J is TRBJ2-5; 10 bases map to TRBD1. This CDR3 is built from 15 residues. V was clipped by 3 bases and J by 5 bases; unmatched bases: 6. Germline CDR1 reads SGHAT; CDR2 reads FQNNGV. This chain's CDR3 is CASSLSGTGAETQYF. The DNA for the CDR3 is TGTGCCAGCAGCTTGTCAGGGACAGGGGCCGAGACCCAGTACTTC.

There are a few counts of this clonotype. The DNA for the CDR3 is TGTGCCAGCAGTCACTTGGGGACAGGGGCCCGATCTAGCAATCAGCCCCAGCATTTT. This codes for CASSHLGTGARSSNQPQHF. The chain carries TRBV6-5 and TRBJ1-5; 10 nucleotides agree with TRBD1. J was trimmed by 0 bases and V by 5 bases; bases with no gene match: 13. Germline V gene lookup returns CDR1 MNHEY and CDR2 SVGAGI. This CDR3 is 19 amino acids long.

This clonotype was seen repeatedly, ten times or more. The chain uses TRBV13 and TRBJ2-3; 8 bases align to TRBD2. This CDR3 region has 18 residues. Germline-derived CDR1 and CDR2 are PRHDT and FYEKMQ (reference sequence). The ends lost 6 bases at V and 5 bases at J; junction bases unmatched: 19. CDR3 protein: CASSRERTGGPVGDTQYF. The CDR3 DNA follows: TGTGCCAGCAGTCGAGAGAGAACGGGAGGGCCGGTGGGAGATACGCAGTATTTT.

The rearrangement uses TRBV18 and TRBJ1-2, with D maybe TRBD1 (5 bases). This CDR3 comprises 14 residues. The germline gives CDR1 KGHSH, CDR2 LQKENI. Trimming pared 2 bases from V and 5 bases from J, leaving 12 bases between. The CDR3 is CASSPGGTGYGYTF. CDR3 DNA sequence: TGTGCCAGCTCACCAGGAGGGACGGGTTATGGCTACACCTTC. The full variable domain, with the rest looked up from reference TRBV18 and TRBJ1-2, is NAGVMQNPRHLVRRRGQEARLRCSPMKGHSHVYWYRQLPEEGLKFMVYLQKENIIDESGMPKERFSAEFPKEGPSILRIQQVVRGDSAAYFCASSPGGTGYGYTFGSGTRLTVV.

V usage is TRBV6-5 and J usage is TRBJ2-2; the D gene is possibly TRBD1 (5 bases). Germline assignment: CDR1 MNHEY and CDR2 SVGAGI. The CDR3 is 12 amino acids. The V end was cut by 7 bases, the J end by 5 bases, with 8 bases between. CDR3 loop: CASTRVTGELFF. The CDR3 DNA follows: TGTGCCAGCACCAGGGTTACCGGGGAGCTGTTTTTT.

This clonotype was seen a few times. The chain joins TRBV20-1 to TRBJ2-4, with a tentative D call TRBD2 (5 bases). The CDR3 covers 14 residues. V was trimmed by 3 bases and J by 0 bases, leaving 9 bases between them. The germline gives CDR1 DFQATT, CDR2 SNEGSKA (reference sequence). The CDR3 DNA follows: TGCAGTGCTAGCGTTGGACTAGCCAAAAACATTCAGTACTTC. Translation gives CSASVGLAKNIQYF.

V usage is TRBV20-1 and J usage is TRBJ2-2, with 10 bases aligning to TRBD2. This CDR3 comprises 14 residues. Per germline, CDR1 DFQATT and CDR2 SNEGSKA (reference sequence). V gave up 5 bases and J gave up 5 bases; unmatched junction bases: 5. For the CDR3, the DNA is TGCAGTGCTTTAGCGGGAGGCGGTACCGGGGAGCTGTTTTTT. Amino acid sequence: CSALAGGGTGELFF.

J is TRBJ2-4 and V is TRBV27, with D possibly being TRBD1 or TRBD2 (6 bases each). The DNA end lines up better with TRBJ2-7; the J call may be wrong. The CDR3 has 14 amino acids. Per germline, CDR1 MNHEY and CDR2 SMNVEV (reference sequence). CDR3 DNA sequence: TGTGCCAGCAGTTGGGGGGCAGGGCGGGACGAGCAGTACTTC. This translates into CASSWGAGRDEQYF.

This clonotype was counted between two and nine times. The V call is TRBV15, the J call TRBJ2-7; D remains unclear. The germline V and J ends were trimmed by 0 bases and 5 bases, with 8 bases remaining between them. This CDR3 is built from 13 residues. Germline-derived CDR1 and CDR2 are LNHNV and YYDKDF (reference sequence). The CDR3 protein is CATSREFADEQYF. Written as DNA, the CDR3 is TGTGCCACCAGCAGAGAGTTTGCGGACGAGCAGTACTTC.